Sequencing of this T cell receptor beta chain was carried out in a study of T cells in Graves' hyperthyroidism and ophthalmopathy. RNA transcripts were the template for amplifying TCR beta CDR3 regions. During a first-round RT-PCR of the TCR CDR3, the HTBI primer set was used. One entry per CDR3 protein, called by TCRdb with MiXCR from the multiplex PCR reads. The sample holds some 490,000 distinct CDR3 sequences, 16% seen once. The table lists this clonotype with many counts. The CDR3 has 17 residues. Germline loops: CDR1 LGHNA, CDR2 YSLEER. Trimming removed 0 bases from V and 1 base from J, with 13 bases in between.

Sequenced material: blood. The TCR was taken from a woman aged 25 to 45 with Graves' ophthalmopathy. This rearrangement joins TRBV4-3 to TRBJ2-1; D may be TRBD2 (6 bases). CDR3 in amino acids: CASSQEIVSGSYNEQFF. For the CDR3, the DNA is TGCGCCAGCAGCCAAGAGATCGTTAGCGGATCCTACAATGAGCAGTTCTTC.